The 5 T cell receptor beta chains below come from one sample, sequenced in a study of T cells after yellow fever vaccination. TCRdb fed the 5' RACE reads into MiXCR, producing one record per CDR3 protein. The data contain about 340,000 distinct CDR3 sequences, 3.5% to 4.5% of them singletons. Sample: PBMCs, taken 5 days after the yellow fever booster vaccination. These receptors all come from a man between 18 and 35 years old who received the YFV17D yellow fever vaccine.

This clonotype came up many times. The chain links TRBV29-1 to TRBJ2-1; 8 bases are shared with TRBD1. Trimming removed 4 bases from V and 7 bases from J; junction bases left unmatched: 0. Germline loops: CDR1 SQVTM, CDR2 ANQGSEA. The CDR3 sequence is 11 residues long. CDR3 region: CSVGTGNEQFF. CDR3 nucleotides: TGCAGCGTTGGGACAGGGAATGAGCAGTTCTTC.

This clonotype has a handful of counts. The V and J genes are TRBV5-1 and TRBJ1-4; 8 bases are a match to TRBD1. In germline, CDR1 is SGHRS, CDR2 YFSETQ. CDR3 length: 16 amino acids. The J segment lost 5 bases and the V segment lost 2 bases, leaving 8 bases of the junction unmatched. CDR3 amino acids: CASSFGQGQTNEKLFF. CDR3 in DNA: TGCGCCAGCAGCTTCGGACAGGGCCAAACAAATGAAAAACTGTTTTTT.

This chain uses TRBV6-2 or TRBV6-3 with TRBJ2-2, with TRBD1 matching over 7 bases. The CDR3 runs to 16 residues. In germline, CDR1 is MNHEY, CDR2 SVGEGT. The trim removed 2 bases at V and 9 bases at J, leaving 12 bases unmatched. The CDR3, as DNA: TGTGCCAGCAGTTACGGGGGCAGGGGGAAGAATCGGGAGCTGTTTTTT. It specifies CASSYGGRGKNRELFF.

This clonotype was seen many times. This rearrangement joins TRBV2 to TRBJ2-5; D not resolved. Trimming shortened V by 8 bases and J by 2 bases, and 15 bases separated the two germline ends. The CDR3 loop spans 14 amino acids. Germline loops: CDR1 SNHLY, CDR2 FYNNEI. The CDR3 sequence: CASLGLRKQETQYF. CDR3 DNA sequence: TGTGCCAGCCTAGGGCTACGCAAACAAGAGACCCAGTACTTC.

This clonotype was picked up a small number of times. The chain employs TRBV6-5 and TRBJ1-5, with D tentatively TRBD1 (6 bases). Germline V lookup: CDR1 MNHEY, CDR2 SVGAGI. The ends were cut back, 6 bases at V and 0 bases at J, with 12 bases in the middle. The length of the CDR3 is 15 residues. This CDR3 is CASRLQGNSNQPQHF. The CDR3 DNA is TGTGCCAGCAGGTTGCAGGGGAATAGCAATCAGCCCCAGCATTTT.